This note documents a single TCR beta chain sequence. The antigen remains unidentified. Per germline, CDR1 MDHEN and CDR2 SYDVKM. This CDR3 comprises 16 residues. V was clipped by 4 bases and J by 0 bases, with 13 bases between them. The data were taken from a study of T-cell reconstitution after alpha-beta-depleted transplantation in children. General study results and limits: Reports say that about two months after transplant, the alpha-beta T cells came out of several hundred graft clones that had expanded.

TCRbeta library preparation incorporated unique molecular identifiers. MiXCR, applied by TCRdb to the PCR reads, yields one record per CDR3 protein. The data contain roughly 98,000 distinct CDR3 sequences, around 15% of them singletons. The J gene is TRBJ2-1, the V gene TRBV28, with D perhaps matching TRBD2 (6 bases). The clonotype originates from a male patient between 2 and 15 years old who had a stem cell transplant for acute lymphoblastic leukemia, so the T cells may come from the graft donor. This material consisted of PBMCs, mostly from graft donor cells, taken 180 days after TCRalphabeta/CD19-depleted stem cell transplant. The DNA of the CDR3 is TGTGCCAGCAGTTCCTATTCCGGGAGCTCCTACAATGAGCAGTTCTTC. Its translation is CASSSYSGSSYNEQFF.